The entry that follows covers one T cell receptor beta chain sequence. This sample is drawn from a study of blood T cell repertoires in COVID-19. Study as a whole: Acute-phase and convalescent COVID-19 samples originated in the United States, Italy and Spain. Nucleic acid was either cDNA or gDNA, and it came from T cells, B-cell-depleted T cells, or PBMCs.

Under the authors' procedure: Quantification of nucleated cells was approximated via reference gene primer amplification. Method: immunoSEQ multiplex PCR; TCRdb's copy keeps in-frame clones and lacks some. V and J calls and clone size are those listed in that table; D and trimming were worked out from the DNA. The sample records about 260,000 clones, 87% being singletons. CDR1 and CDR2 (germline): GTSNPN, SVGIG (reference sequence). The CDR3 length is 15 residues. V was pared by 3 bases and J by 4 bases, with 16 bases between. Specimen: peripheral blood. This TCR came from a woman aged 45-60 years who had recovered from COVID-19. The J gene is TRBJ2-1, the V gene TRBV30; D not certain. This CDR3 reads CAWSPETPSYNEQFF. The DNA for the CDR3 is TGTGCCTGGAGCCCGGAGACCCCATCATACAATGAGCAGTTCTTC.